What follows are 23 T cell receptor beta chains derived from one specimen sequenced in a study of shared clonotypes between healthy human individuals. Repertoires were generated with immunoSEQ multiplex PCR, while TCRdb's copy carries only in-frame clones and drops some. The table lists approximately 470,000 clones, about 84% of them singletons. Sequenced: PBMCs. The receptors shown here come from a woman aged 40 to 50 in good health. Some clones in this sample may be carry-over from other donors' samples.

The J gene is TRBJ1-3, the V gene TRBV27, with D tentatively TRBD1 (5 bases). The CDR3 sequence is 18 residues long. Germline CDR1 MNHEY, CDR2 SMNVEV (reference sequence). Trimming removed 7 bases from V and 3 bases from J, with 25 bases in between. The CDR3: CASIPSRNSGRFGNTIYF. The CDR3 DNA reads as TGTGCCAGCATACCGTCGCGGAACTCGGGACGCTTTGGAAACACCATATATTTT.

The gene calls are TRBV4-2 and TRBJ2-2; 9 bases match TRBD2. V dropped 4 bases and J dropped 6; count of bases not matched to a gene: 6. The V gene's germline CDR1 is LGHNA and CDR2 YNFKEQ. The CDR3 length is 15 residues. CDR3 residues: CASSPSSGIAGELFF. The DNA for the CDR3 is TGTGCCAGCAGCCCTTCTAGCGGGATTGCCGGGGAGCTGTTTTTT.

A note on this clone: A single base is all that separates this from a far larger clone, so a read error is likely. The chain carries TRBV7-8 and TRBJ2-3; D not resolved. Germline V gene lookup returns CDR1 SGHVS and CDR2 FQNEAQ. The CDR3 is made up of 13 amino acids. This CDR3 reads CDSSLSGRDTQYF. Written as DNA, the CDR3 is TGTGACAGCAGCTTGAGTGGTCGGGATACGCAGTATTTT.

The rearrangement joins TRBV4-3 to TRBJ2-2; D may be TRBD2 (6 bases). From germline, CDR1 is LGHNA and CDR2 YSLEER. Trimming cost V 8 bases and J 6 bases, with 19 bases left between them. The CDR3 contains 15 residues. The CDR3 bases are TGCGCCAGCGGCAAACGGGGCGGGGAGGCCGGGGAGCTGTTTTTT. It codes for CASGKRGGEAGELFF.

The chain combines TRBV10-3 with TRBJ2-5; D not resolved. Germline CDR1 reads ENHRY; CDR2 reads SYGVKD. V was shortened by 2 bases and J by 7 bases, with 8 bases between the two germline ends. There are 12 residues in the CDR3. The CDR3 is CAISEPLLTQYF. The DNA for the CDR3 is TGTGCCATCAGTGAGCCGCTTCTGACCCAGTACTTC.

The rearrangement links TRBV30 to TRBJ1-4, with a tentative D call TRBD1 (5 bases). V lost 2 bases and J lost 8, with 15 bases in between. Germline V gene sequence: CDR1 GTSNPN, CDR2 SVGIG (reference sequence). The CDR3 sequence is 14 residues long. CDR3: CAWSPMGQEEKLFF. CDR3 nucleotides: TGTGCCTGGAGTCCCATGGGGCAGGAGGAAAAACTGTTTTTT.

Notes on this clone: With a far larger clone one base away, a read error is the likely cause. Other nucleotide sequences in the sample specify the same CDR3. The rearrangement links TRBV6-1 to TRBJ1-2; D not resolved. Germline V gene sequence: CDR1 MNHNS, CDR2 SASEGT. The germline V and J ends were trimmed by 8 bases and 3 bases, with 7 bases remaining between them. There are 11 residues in the CDR3. The CDR3 DNA sequence: TGTGCCAGCCGCCTTGACTATGGCTACACCTTC. Translation gives CASRLDYGYTF.

To note about this clone: A far larger clone differs by one base, so this is likely a read error. This chain links TRBV29-1 with TRBJ2-7; the D gene is possibly TRBD1 (6 bases). With 5 bases removed from V and 5 bases from J, the gap between germline ends came to 16 bases. This CDR3 comprises 13 residues. Germline lookup yields CDR1 SQVTM and CDR2 ANQGSEA. Here the CDR3 DNA reads TGCAGCGTTTGTGGGGGCAAAACTGACGAGCAGTACTTC. It yields the protein CSVCGGKTDEQYF.

The chain combines TRBV9 with TRBJ1-5; 7 positions match TRBD1. V gave up 2 bases and J gave up 4 bases; unmatched junction bases: 3. The germline gives CDR1 SGDLS, CDR2 YYNGEE. The CDR3 has 14 residues. The CDR3 nucleotides are TGTGCCAGCAGCGTGGCAGGGGGGAATCAGCCCCAGCATTTT. Protein product: CASSVAGGNQPQHF.

As for this clone: This sequence is one base from a far larger clone and is likely a read error. The same CDR3 can be traced to other DNA sequences in this sample. CDR3 protein: CASSFGGAGQPQHF. CDR3 coding DNA: TGTGCCAGCAGTTTTGGGGGGGCGGGCCAGCCCCAGCATTTT. The V call is TRBV28, the J call TRBJ1-5; maybe TRBD1 (6 bases). The germline gives CDR1 MDHEN, CDR2 SYDVKM. V was pared by 3 bases and J by 7 bases, with 13 bases between. The CDR3 extends over 14 amino acids.

The chain employs TRBV7-6 and TRBJ2-4; D unresolved. CDR1 SGHVS and CDR2 FNYEAQ come from the germline V gene. V was trimmed by 5 bases and J by 6 bases, leaving 11 bases between them. This CDR3 contains 13 residues. The DNA of the CDR3 is TGTGCCAGCAGCGCTAGTAGGGTAAACATTCAGTACTTC. It codes for CASSASRVNIQYF.

This rearrangement joins TRBV2 to TRBJ2-2; no reliable D call. The germline gives CDR1 SNHLY, CDR2 FYNNEI. The CDR3 consists of 16 residues. Trimming left V 7 bases short and J 0 bases short, with 15 bases between. The CDR3, as DNA: TGTGCCAGCAAGGGTACAATAGGGTCGAACACCGGGGAGCTGTTTTTT. Translation gives CASKGTIGSNTGELFF.

The rearrangement links TRBV10-3 to TRBJ2-1, with 9 bases aligning to TRBD2. CDR1 is ENHRY and CDR2 is SYGVKD in the germline V gene. The CDR3 spans 14 residues. With 5 bases clipped from V and 7 bases from J, the junction kept 6 bases outside the gene matches. Here the CDR3 reads CAISSGRNENEQFF. The CDR3 bases are TGTGCCATCAGTAGCGGGAGGAATGAAAATGAGCAGTTCTTC.

The chain carries TRBV27 and TRBJ2-7; D perhaps matches TRBD2 (5 bases). V was clipped by 5 bases and J by 4 bases, with 18 bases between them. Germline V gene sequence: CDR1 MNHEY, CDR2 SMNVEV (reference sequence). This CDR3 has 15 residues. CDR3 nucleotide sequence: TGTGCCAGCAGTCCTCCGGGAAGGAATGTTTACGAGCAGTACTTC. The encoded protein is CASSPPGRNVYEQYF.

V usage is TRBV13 and J usage is TRBJ2-7; the D is unclear. V was pared by 1 base and J by 7 bases, with 5 bases between. CDR1 and CDR2 (germline): PRHDT, FYEKMQ (reference sequence). The CDR3 has 11 residues. Here the CDR3 reads CASSLVGEQYF. CDR3 sequence (DNA): TGTGCCAGCAGCTTAGTGGGGGAGCAGTACTTC.

V gene TRBV5-1 combines with J gene TRBJ2-5; 13 bases are a match to TRBD2. Germline lookup yields CDR1 SGHRS and CDR2 YFSETQ. The CDR3 is 17 amino acids. J was trimmed by 5 bases and V by 3 bases; bases with no gene match: 10. This chain's CDR3 is CASSSGLAGVLGETQYF. In DNA, the CDR3 is TGCGCCAGCAGCTCCGGACTAGCGGGAGTTTTGGGGGAGACCCAGTACTTC. Variable domain in full (rest from reference TRBV5-1 and TRBJ2-5): KAGVTQTPRYLIKTRGQQVTLSCSPISGHRSVSWYQQTPGQGLQFLFEYFSETQRNKGNFPGRFSGRQFSNSRSEMNVSTLELGDSALYLCASSSGLAGVLGETQYFGPGTRLLVL.

This chain links TRBV7-9 with TRBJ2-3, with 14 bases fitting TRBD2. Per the germline V gene, CDR1 is SEHNR and CDR2 is FQNEAQ (reference sequence). This CDR3 region has 18 residues. V was clipped by 2 bases and J by 3 bases; unmatched bases: 7. The CDR3 DNA is TGTGCCAGCAGCTTAAAAAAAGGGACTAGCGGGAGTACAGATACGCAGTATTTT. Translating it yields CASSLKKGTSGSTDTQYF.

Concerning this clone itself: Since a far larger clone is one base different, this is likely a read error. The V gene is TRBV11-2, the J gene TRBJ1-1; D is ambiguous. The CDR3 has 14 residues. In germline, CDR1 is SGHAT, CDR2 FQNNGV. The CDR3 reads CASSLQPQNTEALF. The CDR3 DNA reads TGTGCCAGCAGCTTACAGCCGCAGAACACTGAAGCTCTCTTT.

The genes are TRBV18 and TRBJ1-1, with 9 bases matching TRBD1. V lost 5 bases to trimming and J lost 3 bases; unmatched junction nucleotides: 13. Germline V gene data show CDR1 as KGHSH and CDR2 as LQKENI. This CDR3 has 17 residues. CDR3 loop: CASSSTTGGAKDTEAFF. CDR3 coding DNA: TGTGCCAGCTCATCAACAACAGGGGGCGCTAAGGACACTGAAGCTTTCTTT.

This clone was recorded only once. Other DNA sequences of this sample code for an identical CDR3. The V call is TRBV10-3, the J call TRBJ1-5; 8 nucleotides line up with TRBD1. The CDR3 consists of 14 residues. V gave up 2 bases and J gave up 4 bases; unmatched junction bases: 1. Germline V CDR1 and CDR2: ENHRY, SYGVKD. CDR3 residues: CAISETGGNQPQHF. CDR3 DNA: TGTGCCATCAGTGAGACAGGGGGGAATCAGCCCCAGCATTTT.

Of note for this clone: A far larger clone is one base from this, pointing to a likely read error. Other DNA sequences in this specimen translate into the identical CDR3. This CDR3 is CASSSPRLAGEETQYF. The CDR3 coding sequence is TGTGCCAGCAGTTCCCCGCGACTAGCGGGAGAAGAGACACAGTACTTC. This rearrangement joins TRBV28 to TRBJ2-5, with TRBD2 matching 12 bases. Germline CDR1 reads MDHEN; CDR2 reads SYDVKM. The CDR3 contains 16 residues. Full variable domain (outside the CDR3, taken from reference TRBV28 and TRBJ2-5): DVKVTQSSRYLVKRTGEKVFLECVQDMDHENMFWYRQDPGLGLRLIYFSYDVKMKEKGDIPEGYSVSREKKERFSLILESASTNQTSMYLCASSSPRLAGEETQYFGPGTRLLVL.

The rearrangement uses TRBV15 and TRBJ2-7; D is perhaps TRBD2 (5 bases). V was pared by 0 bases and J by 0 bases, with 12 bases between. Germline V lookup: CDR1 LNHNV, CDR2 YYDKDF (reference sequence). This CDR3 is 16 amino acids long. CDR3 coding DNA: TGTGCCACCAGCAGAGATCGAGGAGCGGCCTCCTACGAGCAGTACTTC. Its translation is CATSRDRGAASYEQYF. Based on the CDR3 plus reference TRBV15 and TRBJ2-7, the full variable domain is DAMVIQNPRYQVTQFGKPVTLSCSQTLNHNVMYWYQQKSSQAPKLLFHYYDKDFNNEADTPDNFQSRRPNTSFCFLDIRSPGLGDTAMYLCATSRDRGAASYEQYFGPGTRLTVT.

The chain uses TRBV25-1 and TRBJ1-4, with 9 bases lining up with TRBD1. J was trimmed by 8 bases and V by 6 bases; bases with no gene match: 10. Germline CDR1 and CDR2: MGHDK and SYGVNS. This CDR3 is 15 amino acids long. This chain's CDR3 is CASSQRRDRAEKLFF. As DNA, the CDR3 is TGTGCCAGCAGCCAGAGAAGGGACAGGGCCGAAAAACTGTTTTTT.